The rows below give T cell receptor beta chains drawn from one sample of a study of shared clonotypes between healthy human individuals. The method was immunoSEQ multiplex PCR; TCRdb's version includes in-frame clones alone and lacks a portion of them. The repertoire consists of some 2,500,000 clones, with roughly 92% occurring once and the leading ten covering approximately 0.39%. What was sequenced was naive CD4+ T cells from PBMCs. The receptors stem from a man aged 18-30 years in good health. Some clones in this sample may be carry-over from other donors' samples. Both conserved end residues are trimmed from each CDR3. Fields, in order: V gene, J gene, CDR3 protein.

v_call: TRBV6-5
j_call: TRBJ2-7
cdr3_aa: ASSGVVGYEQY

v_call: TRBV7-2
j_call: TRBJ2-3
cdr3_aa: ASSPRQGWTDTQY

v_call: TRBV5-4
j_call: TRBJ2-7
cdr3_aa: ASSPGLAYEQY

v_call: TRBV19
j_call: TRBJ2-1
cdr3_aa: ASSPGQGARGTYNEQF

v_call: TRBV30
j_call: TRBJ2-6
cdr3_aa: AWSQGQPGANVLT

v_call: TRBV7-7
j_call: TRBJ2-2
cdr3_aa: ASSIDRTGELF

v_call: TRBV5-4
j_call: TRBJ1-2
cdr3_aa: ASSSAKQGHDYGYT

v_call: TRBV18
j_call: TRBJ1-2
cdr3_aa: ASSPGAGMGYT

v_call: TRBV6-6
j_call: TRBJ1-5
cdr3_aa: ASSLGTGGRQPQH

v_call: TRBV27
j_call: TRBJ2-7
cdr3_aa: ASSFSLRTATFSYEQY

v_call: TRBV4-1
j_call: TRBJ2-5
cdr3_aa: ASSLAQQETQY

v_call: TRBV7-9
j_call: TRBJ2-1
cdr3_aa: ASSLDLAGGFGEQF

v_call: TRBV5-6
j_call: TRBJ2-2
cdr3_aa: ASSHLTGRNGELF

v_call: TRBV5-1
j_call: TRBJ1-4
cdr3_aa: ASSSTFILQGANEKLF

v_call: TRBV5-1
j_call: TRBJ2-1
cdr3_aa: ASSGGQSYNEQF

v_call: TRBV5-5
j_call: TRBJ2-3
cdr3_aa: ASSAGQGATDTQY

v_call: TRBV28
j_call: TRBJ1-2
cdr3_aa: ASSPDSFYGYT

v_call: TRBV30
j_call: TRBJ1-1
cdr3_aa: AWNRGSTEAF

v_call: TRBV19
j_call: TRBJ2-2
cdr3_aa: ASSRGLAGGNTGELF

v_call: TRBV11-2
j_call: TRBJ2-4
cdr3_aa: ASSTGSYIQY

v_call: TRBV11-2
j_call: TRBJ2-3
cdr3_aa: ASSLDLRARVNTDTQY

v_call: TRBV5-4
j_call: TRBJ2-1
cdr3_aa: ASSLGLAGGNEQF

v_call: TRBV19
j_call: TRBJ1-2
cdr3_aa: ASSMGFSYGYT

v_call: TRBV21-1
j_call: TRBJ2-3
cdr3_aa: ASSNLMGVGTDTQY

v_call: TRBV11-3
j_call: TRBJ1-5
cdr3_aa: ASSLDRADRPQH

v_call: TRBV28
j_call: TRBJ1-2
cdr3_aa: ASSVGGVNYGYT

v_call: TRBV5-1
j_call: TRBJ2-7
cdr3_aa: ASSFGTANPSEQY

v_call: TRBV7-9
j_call: TRBJ1-1
cdr3_aa: ASSTQNTEAF

v_call: TRBV5-6
j_call: TRBJ1-2
cdr3_aa: ASSLERNYGYT

v_call: TRBV6-1
j_call: TRBJ2-3
cdr3_aa: ASSVATATDTQY

v_call: TRBV7-3
j_call: TRBJ2-5
cdr3_aa: ASSLLRGETQY

v_call: TRBV6-5
j_call: TRBJ2-7
cdr3_aa: ASSYTVSQPSYEQY

v_call: TRBV6-1
j_call: TRBJ2-7
cdr3_aa: ASSVLGDEQY

v_call: TRBV7-6
j_call: TRBJ2-7
cdr3_aa: ASSLSGTGPYEQY

v_call: TRBV7-9
j_call: TRBJ2-1
cdr3_aa: ASSFGTSGSSYNEQF

v_call: TRBV6-6
j_call: TRBJ1-2
cdr3_aa: ASSYHHPNYGYT

v_call: TRBV14
j_call: TRBJ1-2
cdr3_aa: ASSQGQGPQYAYGYT

v_call: TRBV6-5
j_call: TRBJ1-5
cdr3_aa: ASSTWRNQPQH

v_call: TRBV14
j_call: TRBJ2-5
cdr3_aa: ASSQVRLVGTQY

v_call: TRBV5-1
j_call: TRBJ1-1
cdr3_aa: ASSLDRVDTEAF

v_call: TRBV10-3
j_call: TRBJ2-5
cdr3_aa: AITGQPEETQY

v_call: TRBV5-1
j_call: TRBJ1-1
cdr3_aa: ASSLAGGGNTEAF

v_call: TRBV10-1
j_call: TRBJ1-1
cdr3_aa: ASSEKTGLTEAF

v_call: TRBV5-5
j_call: TRBJ2-2
cdr3_aa: ASSLATTSNTGELF

v_call: TRBV9
j_call: TRBJ2-1
cdr3_aa: ASSVGGAETANEQF

v_call: TRBV13
j_call: TRBJ2-3
cdr3_aa: ASSPGIGGRGTDTQY

v_call: TRBV6-5
j_call: TRBJ2-1
cdr3_aa: ASRWGQSYNEQF